These T cell receptor beta chains were read from a single sample in a study of type 1 and type 2 diabetes patients. MiXCR was run by TCRdb on the multiplex PCR reads, yielding one entry per CDR3 protein. The data contain 250,000 or so distinct CDR3 sequences, around 47% of them singletons. Sequences were obtained from peripheral blood mononuclear cells (PBMCs). The receptor set was obtained from a man aged 18 to 29 with type 2 diabetes. The CDR3 runs from the conserved cysteine through the conserved F or W. Each record gives: CDR3 protein, D gene, clone size, V gene, J gene. D genes are given only for firm matches. Clone size is given for some rows only: seen once, a few or many times, or a class if the clone is expanded.

CDR3: CASSFPSTVDGRAGEGETQYF; D: TRBD2; size: .; V: TRBV7-6; J: TRBJ2-5
CDR3: CASSPGSGANEQFF; D: .; size: few; V: TRBV5-1; J: TRBJ2-1
CDR3: CASSDVYTGTIYF; D: .; size: .; V: TRBV2; J: TRBJ1-3
CDR3: CASSLAGTGNTGELFF; D: TRBD1; size: .; V: TRBV7-4; J: TRBJ2-2
CDR3: CATSDMALTGQYF; D: .; size: many; V: TRBV24-1; J: TRBJ2-7
CDR3: CASSSQGSGSYEQYF; D: .; size: .; V: TRBV12-3/TRBV12-4; J: TRBJ2-7
CDR3: CSAREFGSLSYEQYF; D: .; size: .; V: TRBV20-1; J: TRBJ2-7
CDR3: CALDGTGRGLYNEQFF; D: TRBD1; size: .; V: TRBV30; J: TRBJ2-1
CDR3: CASSSGNTEAFF; D: .; size: few; V: TRBV4-3; J: TRBJ1-1
CDR3: CASSLGTGELFF; D: .; size: many; V: TRBV7-2; J: TRBJ2-2
CDR3: CASSLTGAANEKLFF; D: .; size: few; V: TRBV7-2; J: TRBJ1-4
CDR3: CASSPGQINEKLFF; D: TRBD1; size: .; V: TRBV5-1; J: TRBJ1-4
CDR3: CASRPTGEYEQYF; D: TRBD1; size: once; V: TRBV27; J: TRBJ2-7
CDR3: CASSGKLNTEAFF; D: .; size: .; V: TRBV19; J: TRBJ1-1
CDR3: CASSNPPHSDTNDYGYTF; D: .; size: .; V: TRBV6-5; J: TRBJ1-2
CDR3: CATQNIRGTEAFF; D: .; size: .; V: TRBV15; J: TRBJ1-1
CDR3: CASSEGIAASGANVLTF; D: .; size: .; V: TRBV10-1; J: TRBJ2-6
CDR3: CASSDTGLVNTIYF; D: .; size: few; V: TRBV12-3/TRBV12-4; J: TRBJ1-3
CDR3: CASSEGTGGPNERFF; D: TRBD1; size: .; V: TRBV6-5; J: TRBJ2-1
CDR3: CASSHQGVGSYNSPLHF; D: .; size: few; V: TRBV27; J: TRBJ1-6
CDR3: CASSVRQPSTEAFF; D: .; size: .; V: TRBV6-1; J: TRBJ1-1
CDR3: CASSLGGNGSPLHF; D: .; size: .; V: TRBV7-3; J: TRBJ1-6
CDR3: CSAAGVPSTDTQYF; D: TRBD2; size: .; V: TRBV29-1; J: TRBJ2-3
CDR3: CASSLAPRALAYNEQFF; D: .; size: .; V: TRBV7-2; J: TRBJ2-1
CDR3: CASSQAVGSGGYTF; D: .; size: .; V: TRBV3-1; J: TRBJ1-2
CDR3: CASSARTGKNQPQHF; D: .; size: few; V: TRBV4-2; J: TRBJ1-5
CDR3: CSAPDSLGREGYNSPPHF; D: .; size: .; V: TRBV20-1; J: TRBJ1-6
CDR3: CASSQGITQPQHF; D: .; size: .; V: TRBV4-1; J: TRBJ1-5
CDR3: CASSQPGQGLGEQYF; D: TRBD1; size: .; V: TRBV28; J: TRBJ2-7
CDR3: CASSALGVNYGYTF; D: .; size: .; V: TRBV6-5; J: TRBJ1-2
CDR3: CASSPYRIGELFF; D: .; size: .; V: TRBV27; J: TRBJ2-2
CDR3: CASSLPGGETQYF; D: .; size: many; V: TRBV25-1; J: TRBJ2-5
CDR3: CASSLALSSLNTGELFF; D: .; size: .; V: TRBV12-3/TRBV12-4; J: TRBJ2-2
CDR3: CATEDSFSYEQYF; D: .; size: few; V: TRBV6-5; J: TRBJ2-7
CDR3: CASSGGEDYEQYF; D: .; size: few; V: TRBV10-2; J: TRBJ2-7
CDR3: CASSQGDWEAFF; D: .; size: many; V: TRBV7-8; J: TRBJ1-1
CDR3: CASSVWAAEAFF; D: .; size: many; V: TRBV25-1; J: TRBJ1-1
CDR3: CASSESKAITEAFF; D: .; size: many; V: TRBV25-1; J: TRBJ1-1
CDR3: CASSVISGGSQETQYF; D: TRBD2; size: .; V: TRBV7-3; J: TRBJ2-5
CDR3: CSANIREKGTDTQYF; D: .; size: .; V: TRBV20-1; J: TRBJ2-3
CDR3: CASTLQRGNTEAFF; D: .; size: .; V: TRBV19; J: TRBJ1-1
CDR3: CASSDLNRGASGANVLTF; D: TRBD1; size: .; V: TRBV6-1; J: TRBJ2-6
CDR3: CASSPTGQRNTEAFF; D: .; size: few; V: TRBV9; J: TRBJ1-1
CDR3: CASEGRGPDTDTQYF; D: .; size: .; V: TRBV9; J: TRBJ2-3
CDR3: CASSSDLSYEQYF; D: .; size: few; V: TRBV19; J: TRBJ2-7
CDR3: CASRPTWAGELFF; D: .; size: .; V: TRBV2; J: TRBJ2-2
CDR3: CASRGTGDDTDTQYF; D: TRBD1; size: .; V: TRBV12-3/TRBV12-4; J: TRBJ2-3
CDR3: CASSSSSNEQFF; D: .; size: .; V: TRBV7-2; J: TRBJ2-1